The rows below give T cell receptor beta chains drawn from one sample of a study of shared clonotypes between healthy human individuals. Clones were sequenced by immunoSEQ multiplex PCR, and TCRdb holds only the in-frame ones, with some missing. This table has roughly 640,000 clones, 74% appearing once. The sample consisted of memory CD4+ T cells sorted from blood. The source of these receptors is a woman under 40 in good health. Both conserved end residues are part of each CDR3. The D gene is left open where the match is weak. A row's size may be missing; if present it is once, few, many or a size class.

clone_size: NA; j_call: TRBJ2-3; d_call: TRBD1; v_call: TRBV29-1; cdr3_nt: TGCAGCGCTGAGGGGGCGGCGGACACAGATACGCAGTATTTT; cdr3_aa: CSAEGAADTDTQYF
clone_size: NA; j_call: TRBJ1-1; d_call: TRBD1; v_call: TRBV4-2; cdr3_nt: TGTGCCAGCAGCCAACGGACAGGGGGTTTAACTGAAGCTTTCTTT; cdr3_aa: CASSQRTGGLTEAFF
clone_size: NA; j_call: TRBJ2-5; d_call: TRBD1; v_call: TRBV5-1; cdr3_nt: TGCGCCAGCAGCTTGATGGGACAGACCCAAGAGACCCAGTACTTC; cdr3_aa: CASSLMGQTQETQYF
clone_size: NA; j_call: TRBJ1-2; d_call: TRBD1; v_call: TRBV4-2; cdr3_nt: TGTGCCAGCAGCCAGCCTCTGGGACAGGGTGGTGGCTACACCTTC; cdr3_aa: CASSQPLGQGGGYTF
clone_size: NA; j_call: TRBJ1-1; d_call: NA; v_call: TRBV5-1; cdr3_nt: TGCGCCAGCAGCTTTTCAGGGACTGAAGCTTTCTTT; cdr3_aa: CASSFSGTEAFF
clone_size: NA; j_call: TRBJ1-1; d_call: NA; v_call: TRBV20-1; cdr3_nt: TGCAGTGCTAGCCATAACACTGAAGCTTTCTTT; cdr3_aa: CSASHNTEAFF
clone_size: NA; j_call: TRBJ2-7; d_call: NA; v_call: TRBV18; cdr3_nt: TGTGCCAGCTCAACAGGGAGCTCCTACGAGCAGTACTTC; cdr3_aa: CASSTGSSYEQYF
clone_size: NA; j_call: TRBJ1-3; d_call: NA; v_call: TRBV19; cdr3_nt: TGTGCCAGTAGTCCCGGGCACTCTGGAAACACCATATATTTT; cdr3_aa: CASSPGHSGNTIYF
clone_size: NA; j_call: TRBJ2-2; d_call: TRBD2; v_call: TRBV4-1; cdr3_nt: TGCGCCAGCAGCCGACCCGACCTCGGGGGGTTCACCGGGGAGCTGTTTTTT; cdr3_aa: CASSRPDLGGFTGELFF
clone_size: NA; j_call: TRBJ2-7; d_call: NA; v_call: TRBV21-1; cdr3_nt: TGTGCCAGCACCGGGACTGACTCCTACGAGCAGTACTTC; cdr3_aa: CASTGTDSYEQYF
clone_size: NA; j_call: TRBJ1-1; d_call: NA; v_call: TRBV7-9; cdr3_nt: TGTGCCAGCAGCTCCCCGGGGTTACGATTTAACACTGAAGCTTTCTTT; cdr3_aa: CASSSPGLRFNTEAFF
clone_size: NA; j_call: TRBJ2-2; d_call: NA; v_call: TRBV5-4; cdr3_nt: TGTGCCAGCAGCTTGCCCCTGAACACCGGGGAGCTGTTTTTT; cdr3_aa: CASSLPLNTGELFF
clone_size: NA; j_call: TRBJ2-1; d_call: TRBD2; v_call: TRBV7-2; cdr3_nt: TGTGCCAGCAGCGCGAGACTAGCTTATCACTCCTACAATGAGCAGTTCTTC; cdr3_aa: CASSARLAYHSYNEQFF
clone_size: NA; j_call: TRBJ1-2; d_call: NA; v_call: TRBV30; cdr3_nt: TGTGCCTGGAGTAGGGCGGTCAGACTGAACTACACCTTC; cdr3_aa: CAWSRAVRLNYTF
clone_size: NA; j_call: TRBJ2-5; d_call: TRBD1; v_call: TRBV28; cdr3_nt: TGTGCCAGCAGTTTATTCGCGACAGGGGGGCGAGAGACCCAGTACTTC; cdr3_aa: CASSLFATGGRETQYF
clone_size: NA; j_call: TRBJ1-5; d_call: NA; v_call: TRBV19; cdr3_nt: TGTGCCAGTAAAGAGGCGAACAGGAATCAGCCCCAGCATTTT; cdr3_aa: CASKEANRNQPQHF
clone_size: once; j_call: TRBJ1-1; d_call: TRBD1; v_call: TRBV6-1; cdr3_nt: TGTGCCAGCAGCTGGGACAGTCAAGTTGAAGCTTTCTTT; cdr3_aa: CASSWDSQVEAFF
clone_size: NA; j_call: TRBJ1-5; d_call: NA; v_call: TRBV10-3; cdr3_nt: TGTGCCATCAGTGAGTCAGGGGTGAATCAGCCCCAGCATTTT; cdr3_aa: CAISESGVNQPQHF
clone_size: NA; j_call: TRBJ2-6; d_call: NA; v_call: TRBV7-8; cdr3_nt: TGTGCCAGCAGCTTACTCATCTCTGGGGCCAACGTCCTGACTTTC; cdr3_aa: CASSLLISGANVLTF
clone_size: NA; j_call: TRBJ2-5; d_call: TRBD1; v_call: TRBV5-1; cdr3_nt: TGCGCCAGCAGCATGGACAGGAAAGAGACCCAGTACTTC; cdr3_aa: CASSMDRKETQYF
clone_size: once; j_call: TRBJ1-1; d_call: NA; v_call: TRBV7-9; cdr3_nt: TGTGCCAGCGTAGGGACTGAAGCTTTCTTT; cdr3_aa: CASVGTEAFF
clone_size: NA; j_call: TRBJ1-5; d_call: NA; v_call: TRBV6-6; cdr3_nt: TGTGCCAGGTGCTCTGAGGGACATCAGCCCCAGCATTTT; cdr3_aa: CARCSEGHQPQHF